These 26 T cell receptor beta chains were sequenced from one sample in a study of T-cell memory formation after mild COVID-19. TCRdb analysed the 5' RACE reads with MiXCR anew, one entry per CDR3 protein. The sample carries a few hundred thousand distinct CDR3 sequences, around a quarter recorded once. What was sequenced was PBMCs or a T cell subset sorted from them (not recorded which). Every receptor here comes from an adult woman who had mild COVID-19 (a few samples of this study predate the infection). Cell type and time point are not known.

This chain joins TRBV6-2 or TRBV6-3 and TRBJ2-3, with D maybe TRBD1 (5 bases). Trimming took off 2 bases at V and 7 bases at J, with 7 bases between the two ends. The germline V gene has CDR1 MNHEY and CDR2 SVGEGT. The CDR3 has 12 amino acids. The DNA of the CDR3 is TGTGCCAGCAGTTACGGGGCTTATACGCAGTATTTT. Translation gives CASSYGAYTQYF.

The DNA for the CDR3 is TGTGCCTGGACACACGGAGCGGTTCCCTACGAGCAGTACTTC. Residues: CAWTHGAVPYEQYF. This chain links TRBV30 with TRBJ2-7; TRBD2 is a possible D gene (5 bases). This CDR3 has 14 amino acids. Germline CDR1 GTSNPN, CDR2 SVGIG (reference sequence). Trimming removed 4 bases from V and 2 bases from J, with 15 bases in between.

This clonotype showed up just a few times. The genes are TRBV12-3 or TRBV12-4 and TRBJ2-2; no reliable D call. Trimming stripped 2 bases from V and 3 bases from J, with 10 bases between. This CDR3 has 15 residues. Written as DNA, the CDR3 is TGTGCCAGCAGTTTATCGGCAGGCGACACCGGGGAGCTGTTTTTT. It codes for CASSLSAGDTGELFF.

This clonotype was counted a few times. CDR3 DNA sequence: TGTGCCAGCTCACTGGCCTCAGGGGGAAAGGGGAACGAGCAGTACTTC. This codes for CASSLASGGKGNEQYF. V is TRBV18 and J is TRBJ2-7; 7 bases fit TRBD1. CDR1 is KGHSH and CDR2 is LQKENI in the germline V gene. The CDR3 is 16 amino acids. V trimming: 4 bases; J trimming: 5 bases; junction bases outside the gene matches: 14.

This clonotype was counted between two and nine times. The chain combines TRBV9 with TRBJ2-1; tentative D call: TRBD1 (5 bases). In germline, CDR1 is SGDLS, CDR2 YYNGEE. The CDR3 totals 17 residues. Between the trimmed V and J ends, which lost 4 bases and 7 bases, there was a span of 24 bases. CDR3 sequence (DNA): TGTGCCAGCAGCCGAGAGGTTGAGGCTACCCAGGGTAATGAGCAGTTCTTC. Translation gives CASSREVEATQGNEQFF.

V gene TRBV7-2 combines with J gene TRBJ2-3, with D perhaps TRBD2 (5 bases). CDR3 length: 14 amino acids. V lost 5 bases to trimming and J lost 2 bases, with 11 bases between them. CDR1 and CDR2 (germline): SGHTA, FQGNSA. CDR3 DNA sequence: TGTGCCAGCAGCCTAGGACTCACCACAGATACGCAGTATTTT. Translated: CASSLGLTTDTQYF.

The chain joins TRBV20-1 to TRBJ1-1; D ambiguous. Trimming removed 2 bases at V and 1 base at J, with 11 bases between. This CDR3 contains 14 residues. The germline gives CDR1 DFQATT, CDR2 SNEGSKA (reference sequence). The CDR3 region is CSARQRTQNTEAFF. The CDR3 nucleotides read TGCAGTGCTAGACAACGGACCCAGAACACTGAAGCTTTCTTT.

The V gene is TRBV5-6, the J gene TRBJ1-2; no reliable D call. Deletions cut 4 bases from V and 4 bases from J, with 14 bases between. CDR3 length: 14 residues. CDR1 is SGHDT, CDR2 YYEEEE, per germline. This CDR3 reads CASSNKNRPYGYTF. The DNA of the CDR3 is TGTGCCAGCAGCAACAAGAACAGACCCTATGGCTACACCTTC.

CDR3 protein: CASTDRTSGGEETQYF. As DNA, the CDR3 is TGTGCCAGCACCGACCGGACTAGCGGGGGGGAAGAGACCCAGTACTTC. The chain links TRBV11-1 to TRBJ2-5, with TRBD2 matching over 15 bases. The CDR3 spans 16 residues. After removal of 7 bases from V and 3 bases from J, the junction contained 6 bases not matched to a gene. Looked up from germline, CDR1 is SGHAT and CDR2 is FQDESV (reference sequence).

The rearrangement uses TRBV7-9 and TRBJ2-7; perhaps TRBD1 as D (6 bases). This CDR3 region has 14 residues. V lost 2 bases, J lost 5 bases, and 13 bases lay in between. The germline CDR1 and CDR2 sequences are SEHNR and FQNEAQ (reference sequence). Here the CDR3 reads CASSLKGVRDEQYF. The CDR3 DNA is TGTGCCAGCAGCTTAAAGGGGGTTCGGGACGAGCAGTACTTC.

This clonotype turned up a few times. V and J are TRBV12-3 or TRBV12-4 and TRBJ1-2, with no clear D. The CDR3 is 15 amino acids. V was clipped by 8 bases and J by 4 bases, with 20 bases between them. DNA of the CDR3: TGTGCCAGCCGTCGCCCGGGTTCTGATCCCTATGGCTACACCTTC. Translated: CASRRPGSDPYGYTF.

This clonotype was seen a few times. The V and J genes are TRBV5-1 and TRBJ2-5; weak D call: TRBD1 (5 bases). The germline V gene has CDR1 SGHRS and CDR2 YFSETQ. Trimming took off 0 bases at V and 5 bases at J, with 14 bases between the two ends. The CDR3 is made up of 15 amino acids. This CDR3 is CASSLDSGLHETQYF. The CDR3 DNA sequence: TGCGCCAGCAGCTTGGATTCAGGGTTACACGAGACCCAGTACTTC.

This clonotype was picked up a small number of times. The chain combines TRBV9 with TRBJ2-1; 8 positions match TRBD2. V dropped 0 bases and J dropped 9; count of bases not matched to a gene: 2. The CDR3 is made up of 13 amino acids. Germline assignment: CDR1 SGDLS and CDR2 YYNGEE. The CDR3 loop reads CASSVVTSGEQFF. The CDR3 nucleotides are TGTGCCAGCAGCGTAGTCACTAGCGGTGAGCAGTTCTTC.

A few counts support this clonotype. The V and J genes are TRBV15 and TRBJ2-3; 11 positions match TRBD1. Germline V gives CDR1 LNHNV, CDR2 YYDKDF (reference sequence). V shed 1 base, J shed 5 bases, and the junction held 2 bases outside the gene matches. The CDR3 is made up of 15 amino acids. In DNA, the CDR3 is TGTGCCACCAGCAGAGGGGACAGGGGGATAGATACGCAGTATTTT. It specifies CATSRGDRGIDTQYF.

This clonotype occurred a few times. V and J are TRBV29-1 and TRBJ2-3; 11 positions agree with TRBD2. CDR3 length: 14 amino acids. CDR1 is SQVTM and CDR2 is ANQGSEA in the germline V gene. V shed 6 bases, J shed 7 bases, and the junction held 9 bases outside the gene matches. The CDR3 protein is CSVDGLAGKNTQYF. The CDR3 DNA reads TGCAGCGTGGACGGACTAGCGGGCAAAAATACGCAGTATTTT.

This sequence joins TRBV7-9 and TRBJ2-7; D call uncertain. V lost 1 base and J lost 3, with 10 bases in between. Germline V gives CDR1 SEHNR, CDR2 FQNEAQ (reference sequence). The CDR3 runs 14 residues. CDR3 sequence: CASSLVTGGYEQYF. CDR3 DNA: TGTGCCAGCAGCTTAGTTACGGGCGGCTACGAGCAGTACTTC. Drawing the rest from reference TRBV7-9 and TRBJ2-7, the complete variable domain is DTGVSQNPRHKITKRGQNVTFRCDPISEHNRLYWYRQTLGQGPEFLTYFQNEAQLEKSRLLSDRFSAERPKGSFSTLEIQRTEQGDSAMYLCASSLVTGGYEQYFGPGTRLTVT.

V gene TRBV5-1 combines with J gene TRBJ2-2; D remains ambiguous. CDR3 length: 13 residues. The V gene lost 0 bases and the J gene lost 5 bases, with 5 bases spanning the gap. Looked up from germline, CDR1 is SGHRS and CDR2 is YFSETQ. This chain's CDR3 is CASSLDWTGELFF. The CDR3 DNA follows: TGCGCCAGCAGCTTGGATTGGACCGGGGAGCTGTTTTTT.

This clonotype was seen more than once but under ten times. The chain couples TRBV9 to TRBJ1-6; tentatively, D is TRBD1 (6 bases). V lost 3 bases and J lost 13, with 11 bases in between. The germline gives CDR1 SGDLS, CDR2 YYNGEE. The CDR3 totals 12 residues. The CDR3 loop is CASSEGGAPLHF. The CDR3 DNA reads TGTGCCAGCAGCGAGGGGGGGGCGCCCCTCCACTTT.

The rearrangement uses TRBV20-1 and TRBJ2-3; TRBD2 aligns across 9 bases. The junction had 14 bases not matched to a gene; V was cut back by 1 base and J by 0 bases. This CDR3 has 19 residues. CDR1 DFQATT and CDR2 SNEGSKA come from the germline V gene (reference sequence). The CDR3 spells CSARGVLLAGTTSTDTQYF. CDR3 sequence (DNA): TGCAGTGCTAGAGGAGTGCTGCTAGCGGGAACAACTAGCACAGATACGCAGTATTTT.

This clonotype appeared a few times. The CDR3 loop is CASSVGTSGGAYQETQYF. CDR3 in DNA: TGTGCCAGCAGCGTAGGGACTAGCGGGGGAGCCTACCAAGAGACCCAGTACTTC. This rearrangement joins TRBV9 to TRBJ2-5, with 13 bases that match TRBD2. V trimming: 0 bases; J trimming: 0 bases; junction bases outside the gene matches: 5. The germline gives CDR1 SGDLS, CDR2 YYNGEE. The CDR3 covers 18 residues.

The sample holds one count of this clonotype. The J gene is TRBJ2-2, the V gene TRBV7-9; 7 bases line up with TRBD1. V shed 8 bases, J shed 0 bases, and the junction held 6 bases outside the gene matches. This CDR3 has 15 residues. CDR1 is SEHNR and CDR2 is FQNEAQ in the germline V gene (reference sequence). The CDR3 region is CASGDRPPNTGELFF. The DNA of the CDR3 is TGTGCCAGCGGGGACAGACCTCCGAACACCGGGGAGCTGTTTTTT.

The chain is built from TRBV5-1 and TRBJ2-3, with 12 bases that match TRBD1. Germline V gene sequence: CDR1 SGHRS, CDR2 YFSETQ. V shed 5 bases and J 4 bases; nucleotides not matched to a gene: 5. The CDR3 sequence is 15 residues long. The CDR3, as DNA: TGCGCCAGCAGGTCCGGGACAGGGGGCGCAGATACGCAGTATTTT. Encoded protein: CASRSGTGGADTQYF.

J is TRBJ2-7 and V is TRBV4-1; 8 bases map to TRBD1. Germline loops: CDR1 MGHRA, CDR2 YSYEKL. CDR3 length: 14 amino acids. The J segment lost 3 bases and the V segment lost 3 bases, leaving 4 bases of the junction unmatched. The CDR3 spells CASSHPGTGYEQYF. The DNA for the CDR3 is TGCGCCAGCAGCCACCCCGGGACAGGCTACGAGCAGTACTTC.

This clonotype was detected ten times or more. The chain has TRBV5-6 and TRBJ2-2, with TRBD1 identical over 7 bases. Germline V gene data show CDR1 as SGHDT and CDR2 as YYEEEE. CDR3 length: 14 residues. The V and J ends lost 2 bases and 11 bases, in that order; junction bases with no gene match: 9. The CDR3 here is CASSFGQDRPELFF. In DNA form, the CDR3 reads TGTGCCAGCAGCTTCGGACAGGACCGGCCTGAGCTGTTTTTT.

The chain is built from TRBV12-3 or TRBV12-4 and TRBJ2-3; D gene ambiguous. Deletions cut 1 base from V and 2 bases from J, with 7 bases between. The CDR3 is 14 residues long. CDR3 nucleotides: TGTGCCAGCAGTTTAGAAAGAATCACAGATACGCAGTATTTT. Protein sequence: CASSLERITDTQYF.

This clonotype was observed a few times. In nucleotides, the CDR3 is TGTGCCAGCAGCTTTGCGAGTGAGCAGTTCTTC. Amino acids: CASSFASEQFF. The rearrangement uses TRBV5-4 and TRBJ2-1; D gene ambiguous. V lost 2 bases, J lost 9 bases, and 6 bases lay in between. The germline V gene encodes CDR1 SGHNT and CDR2 YYREEE (reference sequence). This CDR3 has 11 residues.